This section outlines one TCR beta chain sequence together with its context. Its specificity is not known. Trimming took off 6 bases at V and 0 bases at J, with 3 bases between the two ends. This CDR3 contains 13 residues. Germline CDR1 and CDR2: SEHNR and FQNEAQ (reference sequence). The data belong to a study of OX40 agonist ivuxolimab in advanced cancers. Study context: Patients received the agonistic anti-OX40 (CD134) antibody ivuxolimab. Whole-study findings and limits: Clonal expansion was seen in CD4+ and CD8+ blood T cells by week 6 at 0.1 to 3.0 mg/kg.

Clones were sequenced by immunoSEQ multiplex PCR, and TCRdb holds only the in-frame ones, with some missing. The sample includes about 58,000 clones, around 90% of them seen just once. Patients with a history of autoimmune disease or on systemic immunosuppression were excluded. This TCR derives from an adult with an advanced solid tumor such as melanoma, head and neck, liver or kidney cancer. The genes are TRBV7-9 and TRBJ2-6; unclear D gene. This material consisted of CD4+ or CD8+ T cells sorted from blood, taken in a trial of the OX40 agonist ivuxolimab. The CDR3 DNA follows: TGTGCCAGCAGACCCTCTGGGGCCAACGTCCTGACTTTC. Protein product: CASRPSGANVLTF. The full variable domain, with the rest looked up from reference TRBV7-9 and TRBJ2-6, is DTGVSQNPRHKITKRGQNVTFRCDPISEHNRLYWYRQTLGQGPEFLTYFQNEAQLEKSRLLSDRFSAERPKGSFSTLEIQRTEQGDSAMYLCASRPSGANVLTFGAGSRLTVL.